What follows are 7 T cell receptor beta chains derived from one specimen sequenced in a study of cytomegalovirus exposure and HLA in healthy donors. Profiling relied on immunoSEQ multiplex PCR, and the TCRdb table lists in-frame clones only, not all of them. Of about 240,000 clones listed, 86% are singletons. Sequencing was performed on PBMCs. The receptors come from a woman aged 30 to 39 in good health and CMV-seropositive.

This chain joins TRBV6-1 and TRBJ1-2, with 10 bases identical to TRBD1. The V gene's germline CDR1 is MNHNS and CDR2 SASEGT. Unmatched junction bases numbered 7, after V lost 4 bases and J lost 8 bases. The CDR3 spans 14 residues. Here the CDR3 reads CASSADRGRIGYTF. CDR3 sequence (DNA): TGTGCCAGCAGTGCCGACAGGGGGCGCATAGGCTACACCTTC.

The DNA for the CDR3 is TGTGCCAGCAGTCCCCTACCCCTCGGAGGCACCGGGGAGCTGTTTTTT. Amino acids: CASSPLPLGGTGELFF. V and J are TRBV27 and TRBJ2-2; D is possibly TRBD2 (5 bases). The CDR3 has 16 residues. V lost 5 bases and J lost 4, with 17 bases in between. The germline gives CDR1 MNHEY, CDR2 SMNVEV (reference sequence).

V is TRBV7-6 and J is TRBJ1-5; D is unresolved. The CDR3 is 13 amino acids. The ends were cut back, 1 base at V and 6 bases at J, with 7 bases in the middle. CDR1 and CDR2 from the germline V gene are SGHVS and FNYEAQ. CDR3 DNA sequence: TGTGCCAGCAGCTTAGAGGCGGTTCAGCCCCAGCATTTT. This sequence encodes CASSLEAVQPQHF. Full variable domain (rest looked up from reference TRBV7-6 and TRBJ1-5): GAGVSQSPRYKVTKRGQDVALRCDPISGHVSLYWYRQALGQGPEFLTYFNYEAQQDKSGLPNDRFSAERPEGSISTLTIQRTEQRDSAMYRCASSLEAVQPQHFGDGTRLSIL.

The J gene is TRBJ1-3, the V gene TRBV7-9, with a tentative D call TRBD1 (5 bases). V was cut by 5 bases and J by 2 bases, with 16 bases left in between. This CDR3 comprises 16 residues. The germline CDR1 and CDR2 sequences are SEHNR and FQNEAQ (reference sequence). CDR3 protein: CASSLRVGGAGNTIYF. CDR3 nucleotide sequence: TGTGCCAGCAGCCTAAGAGTGGGGGGAGCTGGAAACACCATATATTTT.

The rearrangement links TRBV5-4 to TRBJ2-1; 7 bases match TRBD1. This CDR3 spans 15 amino acids. Unmatched junction bases numbered 13, after V lost 5 bases and J lost 8 bases. In germline, CDR1 is SGHNT, CDR2 YYREEE (reference sequence). The CDR3 coding sequence is TGTGCCAGCAGTACGGCCAGGGGGATTGGGGATGAGCAGTTCTTC. It is translated as CASSTARGIGDEQFF. The full variable domain, with the rest looked up from reference TRBV5-4 and TRBJ2-1, is ETGVTQSPTHLIKTRGQQVTLRCSSQSGHNTVSWYQQALGQGPQFIFQYYREEENGRGNFPPRFSGLQFPNYSSELNVNALELDDSALYLCASSTARGIGDEQFFGPGTRLTVL.

The rearrangement joins TRBV4-2 to TRBJ2-7, with TRBD2 identical over 7 bases. The V gene end was trimmed by 2 bases and the J gene end by 3 bases; junction bases not matched to a gene: 7. This CDR3 is built from 15 residues. CDR1 and CDR2 from the germline V gene are LGHNA and YNFKEQ. This CDR3 reads CASSQPTGGIYEQYF. Here the CDR3 DNA reads TGTGCCAGCAGCCAACCTACGGGAGGTATCTACGAGCAGTACTTC.

This chain uses TRBV27 with TRBJ1-4, with 7 nucleotides matching TRBD1. Germline V gene lookup returns CDR1 MNHEY and CDR2 SMNVEV (reference sequence). This CDR3 has 21 amino acids. The trim removed 1 base at V and 8 bases at J, leaving 25 bases unmatched. The CDR3 DNA follows: TGTGCCAGCAGTTTATTAGCGGTGGGGACAGCCGACAGAGGAGGGGGCGAAAAACTGTTTTTT. This gives the protein CASSLLAVGTADRGGGEKLFF.